These 30 T cell receptor beta chains originate from one sample sequenced in a study of metastatic and nonmetastatic thyroid tumors. No patient had received any treatment before thyroid surgery. TCRdb re-analyzed the PCR reads through MiXCR. Of around 46,000 clones in the sample, 22% were seen once. The sequenced sample was blood. The receptors come from a male donor with papillary thyroid cancer or a benign thyroid nodule (not recorded which). Some clones in this sample may be carry-over from other donors' samples.

The chain carries TRBV6-1 and TRBJ2-2, with D possibly matching TRBD2 (6 bases). CDR1 is MNHNS, CDR2 SASEGT, per germline. V was cut by 3 bases and J by 9 bases, with 8 bases left in between. This CDR3 contains 12 residues. This chain's CDR3 is CASSEEGRELFF. The CDR3 coding sequence is TGTGCCAGCAGTGAGGAGGGCCGGGAGCTGTTTTTT.

This clone was counted ten times or more. The chain recombines TRBV20-1 with TRBJ2-5; D gene ambiguous. This CDR3 spans 14 amino acids. From germline, CDR1 is DFQATT and CDR2 SNEGSKA (reference sequence). Trimming left V 2 bases short and J 5 bases short, with 15 bases between. CDR3 DNA: TGCAGTGCTAGAAATGCGGAGAGGTTGGAGACCCAGTACTTC. It encodes CSARNAERLETQYF.

This clone was observed at least ten times. The chain joins TRBV28 to TRBJ2-2, with 9 bases matching TRBD1. CDR3 length: 14 amino acids. CDR1 MDHEN and CDR2 SYDVKM come from the germline V gene. The junction had 4 bases not matched to a gene; V was cut back by 7 bases and J by 4 bases. CDR3 coding DNA: TGTGCCAGCACTGAGACAGGGGGCACCGGGGAGCTGTTTTTT. It yields the protein CASTETGGTGELFF. The full variable domain, rest sourced from reference TRBV28 and TRBJ2-2, is DVKVTQSSRYLVKRTGEKVFLECVQDMDHENMFWYRQDPGLGLRLIYFSYDVKMKEKGDIPEGYSVSREKKERFSLILESASTNQTSMYLCASTETGGTGELFFGEGSRLTVL.

This clone has ten or more counts. The rearrangement joins TRBV7-6 to TRBJ1-1; D is perhaps TRBD1 (6 bases). The V gene lost 0 bases and the J gene lost 1 base, with 9 bases spanning the gap. This CDR3 spans 15 amino acids. Germline V CDR1 and CDR2: SGHVS, FNYEAQ. The CDR3 here is CASSLAPGENTEAFF. DNA of the CDR3: TGTGCCAGCAGCTTAGCGCCAGGGGAGAACACTGAAGCTTTCTTT. The complete variable domain, with remaining parts taken from reference TRBV7-6 and TRBJ1-1, reads GAGVSQSPRYKVTKRGQDVALRCDPISGHVSLYWYRQALGQGPEFLTYFNYEAQQDKSGLPNDRFSAERPEGSISTLTIQRTEQRDSAMYRCASSLAPGENTEAFFGQGTRLTVV.

This clone has ten or more counts. The CDR3 DNA reads as TGTGCCTGGACTCCTGCGGGGGGCCCAATAGCTAACTATGGCTACACCTTC. Residues: CAWTPAGGPIANYGYTF. The chain has TRBV30 and TRBJ1-2; D might be TRBD1 (6 bases). Trimming shortened V by 4 bases and J by 0 bases, and 21 bases separated the two germline ends. The CDR3 runs to 17 residues. In germline, CDR1 is GTSNPN, CDR2 SVGIG (reference sequence).

Only a few counts were recorded for this clone. V usage is TRBV20-1 and J usage is TRBJ1-5; 7 bases are shared with TRBD1. J was trimmed by 4 bases and V by 5 bases; bases with no gene match: 17. Germline values: CDR1 DFQATT, CDR2 SNEGSKA (reference sequence). The CDR3 consists of 17 residues. CDR3 bases: TGCAGTGCTCGCGATTCTAGGGGGCCTGTCGGGAATCAGCCCCAGCATTTT. Amino acids: CSARDSRGPVGNQPQHF.

This clone was seen ten or more times. The rearrangement joins TRBV4-1 to TRBJ2-6; the D is unclear. The CDR3 covers 17 residues. The ends were cut back, 1 base at V and 1 base at J, with 11 bases in the middle. Germline values: CDR1 MGHRA, CDR2 YSYEKL. Here the CDR3 DNA reads TGCGCCAGCAGCCAAGGCTTCGGTGTATCTGGGGCCAACGTCCTGACTTTC. It is translated as CASSQGFGVSGANVLTF.

This clone occurred many times. The V and J genes are TRBV28 and TRBJ2-1; the D is unclear. Trimming cost V 4 bases and J 4 bases, with 14 bases left between them. The CDR3 runs 15 residues. Germline CDR1 reads MDHEN; CDR2 reads SYDVKM. The CDR3 sequence is CASSSLVPQYNEQFF. The CDR3 coding sequence is TGTGCCAGCAGTTCCCTAGTACCCCAGTACAATGAGCAGTTCTTC.

CDR3 DNA sequence: TGTGCCAGCAGTGAAGGGAGGGGGACAGGGAACACAGATACGCAGTATTTT. It specifies CASSEGRGTGNTDTQYF. This chain uses TRBV6-1 with TRBJ2-3, with 9 bases aligning to TRBD1. From germline, CDR1 is MNHNS and CDR2 SASEGT. The CDR3 consists of 17 residues. V dropped 1 base and J dropped 2; count of bases not matched to a gene: 7.

This clone occurred a few times. The CDR3 sequence: CASTPVAPTGELFF. The CDR3 bases are TGTGCCAGCACCCCGGTAGCGCCTACCGGGGAGCTGTTTTTT. The chain has TRBV12-3 or TRBV12-4 and TRBJ2-2; weak D call: TRBD2 (5 bases). The germline V and J ends were trimmed by 7 bases and 5 bases, with 14 bases remaining between them. The CDR3 contains 14 residues.

This clone appeared many times. The chain employs TRBV11-2 and TRBJ2-1; the D is unclear. V lost 0 bases, J lost 5 bases, and 8 bases lay in between. The CDR3 loop spans 14 amino acids. In germline, CDR1 is SGHAT, CDR2 FQNNGV. CDR3 DNA: TGTGCCAGCAGCTTAGACCGTCCCAACAATGAGCAGTTCTTC. Protein: CASSLDRPNNEQFF. The full variable domain, in which reference TRBV11-2 and TRBJ2-1 provide the parts outside the CDR3, is EAGVAQSPRYKIIEKRQSVAFWCNPISGHATLYWYQQILGQGPKLLIQFQNNGVVDDSQLPKDRFSAERLKGVDSTLKIQPAKLEDSAVYLCASSLDRPNNEQFFGPGTRLTVL.

This clone came up many times. The V and J genes are TRBV6-4 and TRBJ2-3; tentatively, D is TRBD1 or TRBD2 (5 bases each). The V end lost 0 bases, the J end lost 5 bases, and 12 bases lay between the germline ends. This CDR3 is built from 15 residues. Germline V CDR1 and CDR2: MRHNA, SNTAGT. Here the CDR3 reads CASSDSRWGRDTQYF. CDR3 in DNA: TGTGCCAGCAGTGACTCTAGGTGGGGGAGAGATACGCAGTATTTT.

This clone rates as medium-sized. The chain combines TRBV6-2 or TRBV6-3 with TRBJ2-3, with 10 nucleotides matching TRBD1. The length of the CDR3 is 15 residues. V shed 5 bases, J shed 4 bases, and the junction held 6 bases outside the gene matches. The germline V gene has CDR1 MNHEY and CDR2 SVGEGT. CDR3 DNA: TGTGCCAGCAGTCAAGGACAGGGGGAGGCAGATACGCAGTATTTT. Amino acid sequence: CASSQGQGEADTQYF.

Ten or more counts support this clone. The chain recombines TRBV20-1 with TRBJ2-3, with TRBD2 matching 8 bases. The CDR3 has 16 residues. With V trimmed by 2 bases and J by 2 bases, 9 bases remained unmatched. In germline, CDR1 is DFQATT, CDR2 SNEGSKA (reference sequence). The CDR3 bases are TGCAGTGCTAGATTAATTAGCGGGACCCCCACAGATACGCAGTATTTT. Its translation: CSARLISGTPTDTQYF.

This clone was recorded at least ten times. The J gene is TRBJ1-2, the V gene TRBV5-1, with TRBD1 matching 9 bases. CDR1 is SGHRS and CDR2 is YFSETQ in the germline V gene. CDR3 length: 15 amino acids. Trimming took 4 bases from V and 8 from J; bases not matched to a gene: 12. CDR3 sequence (DNA): TGCGCCAGCAGCCCGGCCCCGGGACAGGGTGGCGGCTACACCTTC. This sequence encodes CASSPAPGQGGGYTF. Drawing the rest from reference TRBV5-1 and TRBJ1-2, the complete variable domain is KAGVTQTPRYLIKTRGQQVTLSCSPISGHRSVSWYQQTPGQGLQFLFEYFSETQRNKGNFPGRFSGRQFSNSRSEMNVSTLELGDSALYLCASSPAPGQGGGYTFGSGTRLTVV.

This clone is medium-sized in the sample. The chain uses TRBV28 and TRBJ1-2; D uncertain. The CDR3 consists of 19 residues. Germline loops: CDR1 MDHEN, CDR2 SYDVKM. Trimming removed 4 bases at V and 1 base at J, with 25 bases between. The CDR3 sequence is CASSSLSVVLATLNYGYTF. For the CDR3, the DNA is TGTGCCAGCAGTTCCCTGAGTGTGGTTCTTGCGACTCTTAACTATGGCTACACCTTC.

The chain employs TRBV27 and TRBJ2-2; D gene ambiguous. There are 15 residues in the CDR3. Between the trimmed V and J ends, which lost 6 bases and 6 bases, there was a span of 17 bases. CDR1 MNHEY and CDR2 SMNVEV come from the germline V gene (reference sequence). CDR3 bases: TGTGCCAGCAGAGTAGCTGGAGTGCCCGCCGGGGAGCTGTTTTTT. This gives the protein CASRVAGVPAGELFF.

The chain joins TRBV7-8 to TRBJ2-7; 8 bases are shared with TRBD1. Trimming took 3 bases from V and 0 from J; bases not matched to a gene: 4. CDR3 length equals 15 residues. Germline CDR1 and CDR2: SGHVS and FQNEAQ. This chain's CDR3 is CASSFGTGGSYEQYF. CDR3 DNA: TGTGCCAGCAGCTTTGGTACAGGGGGCTCCTACGAGCAGTACTTC.

This clone has more than one count but fewer than ten. The chain carries TRBV30 and TRBJ1-1; D gene unclear. The CDR3 loop spans 13 amino acids. CDR1 is GTSNPN, CDR2 SVGIG, per germline (reference sequence). Trimming shortened V by 4 bases and J by 5 bases, and 14 bases separated the two germline ends. The CDR3 loop reads CAWTAFEGTEAFF. CDR3 DNA sequence: TGTGCCTGGACCGCATTCGAGGGAACTGAAGCTTTCTTT. The whole variable domain, filled in from reference TRBV30 and TRBJ1-1, reads SQTIHQWPATLVQPVGSPLSLECTVEGTSNPNLYWYRQAAGRGLQLLFYSVGIGQISSEVPQNLSASRPQDRQFILSSKKLLLSDSGFYLCAWTAFEGTEAFFGQGTRLTVV.

The rearrangement joins TRBV11-2 to TRBJ2-7; D remains unclear. V was pared by 1 base and J by 2 bases, with 6 bases between. The CDR3 loop spans 13 amino acids. The V gene's germline CDR1 is SGHAT and CDR2 FQNNGV. Here the CDR3 reads CASSLGATYEQYF. For the CDR3, the DNA is TGTGCCAGCAGCTTAGGAGCCACCTACGAGCAGTACTTC.

This clone was detected a few times. V gene TRBV2 combines with J gene TRBJ2-1, with TRBD1 identical over 7 bases. Trimming cost V 10 bases and J 6 bases; bases outside gene matches: 6. The CDR3 runs 12 residues. The germline V gene encodes CDR1 SNHLY and CDR2 FYNNEI. As DNA, the CDR3 is TGTGCCAAGAACAGGGGTCGCAATGAGCAGTTCTTC. This codes for CAKNRGRNEQFF.

This clone was recorded many times. The rearrangement joins TRBV28 to TRBJ2-1; D is unresolved. This CDR3 region has 13 residues. CDR1 is MDHEN, CDR2 SYDVKM, per germline. The germline V and J ends were trimmed by 5 bases and 8 bases, with 13 bases remaining between them. CDR3 sequence: CASSTRSSDEQFF. CDR3 DNA sequence: TGTGCCAGCAGTACCCGATCCTCCGATGAGCAGTTCTTC. Supplemented by reference TRBV28 and TRBJ2-1, the full variable domain reads DVKVTQSSRYLVKRTGEKVFLECVQDMDHENMFWYRQDPGLGLRLIYFSYDVKMKEKGDIPEGYSVSREKKERFSLILESASTNQTSMYLCASSTRSSDEQFFGPGTRLTVL.

The V gene is TRBV2, the J gene TRBJ2-5; 8 bases are shared with TRBD2. The V gene's germline CDR1 is SNHLY and CDR2 FYNNEI. The CDR3 has 16 amino acids. After removal of 6 bases from V and 5 bases from J, the junction contained 14 bases not matched to a gene. For the CDR3, the DNA is TGTGCCAGCAGGGCGGGGGTAGCGGGGCGCGGGGAGACCCAGTACTTC. Translated: CASRAGVAGRGETQYF. Combining the CDR3 with reference TRBV2 and TRBJ2-5 gives the whole variable domain EPEVTQTPSHQVTQMGQEVILRCVPISNHLYFYWYRQILGQKVEFLVSFYNNEISEKSEIFDDQFSVERPDGSNFTLKIRSTKLEDSAMYFCASRAGVAGRGETQYFGPGTRLLVL.

This clone was observed at least ten times. The V call is TRBV11-3, the J call TRBJ2-7; D may be TRBD1 or TRBD2 (5 bases each). Trimming took 3 bases from V and 3 from J, leaving 12 bases between them. Germline assignment: CDR1 SGHNT and CDR2 YENEEA. The CDR3 runs 14 residues. CDR3 sequence: CASSFGGDRYEQYF. In DNA form, the CDR3 reads TGTGCCAGCAGCTTTGGGGGAGACCGCTACGAGCAGTACTTC.

This clone has a count of ten or more. The chain recombines TRBV2 with TRBJ2-7; 8 bases agree with TRBD1. The length of the CDR3 is 14 residues. V lost 8 bases, J lost 6 bases, and 12 bases stayed unmatched. Germline V lookup: CDR1 SNHLY, CDR2 FYNNEI. In DNA form, the CDR3 reads TGTGCCAGCCTTTCAGGGGGCGCAATGGGCGAGCAGTACTTC. It encodes CASLSGGAMGEQYF.

This clone was counted many times. The chain is built from TRBV2 and TRBJ1-2; tentatively, D is TRBD1 (5 bases). Germline loops: CDR1 SNHLY, CDR2 FYNNEI. The CDR3 contains 15 residues. V was shortened by 7 bases and J by 0 bases, with 15 bases between the two germline ends. The CDR3 sequence: CASKPGTAANYGYTF. The DNA of the CDR3 is TGTGCCAGCAAACCGGGGACGGCAGCTAACTATGGCTACACCTTC.

This clone was counted many times. This rearrangement joins TRBV7-2 to TRBJ2-7, with D perhaps TRBD1 or TRBD2 (5 bases each). The CDR3 consists of 14 residues. The germline CDR1 and CDR2 sequences are SGHTA and FQGNSA. Trimming cost V 4 bases and J 0 bases, with 10 bases left between them. The CDR3 nucleotides are TGTGCCAGCAGCTCACCGGGACCCTCCTACGAGCAGTACTTC. This encodes CASSSPGPSYEQYF.

The chain uses TRBV24-1 and TRBJ2-3; 10 bases match TRBD1. This CDR3 spans 17 amino acids. Germline lookup yields CDR1 KGHDR and CDR2 SFDVKD. V lost 4 bases to trimming and J lost 3 bases; unmatched junction nucleotides: 9. The CDR3 spells CATSEPGQGDVTDTQYF. CDR3 bases: TGTGCCACCAGTGAACCTGGACAGGGGGATGTAACAGATACGCAGTATTTT.

This clone was counted only a few times. The gene calls are TRBV10-3 and TRBJ2-5, with 7 bases aligning to TRBD1. The CDR3 has 13 amino acids. J gave up 3 bases and V 10 bases, and 8 bases lay outside the gene matches. In germline, CDR1 is ENHRY, CDR2 SYGVKD. This chain's CDR3 is CATKGAGEETQYF. CDR3 nucleotide sequence: TGTGCCACCAAGGGGGCGGGTGAAGAGACCCAGTACTTC.

The chain uses TRBV18 and TRBJ2-2; D could derive from TRBD1 or TRBD2 (5 bases each). The CDR3 contains 17 residues. Trimming took off 6 bases at V and 1 base at J, with 18 bases between the two ends. Germline lookup yields CDR1 KGHSH and CDR2 LQKENI. This chain's CDR3 is CASSPRSGLGNTGELFF. The CDR3 DNA follows: TGTGCCAGCTCCCCGCGTTCGGGGCTAGGGAACACCGGGGAGCTGTTTTTT. The variable domain in full, completed from reference TRBV18 and TRBJ2-2, reads NAGVMQNPRHLVRRRGQEARLRCSPMKGHSHVYWYRQLPEEGLKFMVYLQKENIIDESGMPKERFSAEFPKEGPSILRIQQVVRGDSAAYFCASSPRSGLGNTGELFFGEGSRLTVL.